These T cell receptor beta chains were read from a single sample in a study of neurological immune-mediated disorders. Each CDR3 protein gets one entry after TCRdb re-called the 5' RACE reads with MiXCR. The repertoire has around 130,000 distinct CDR3 sequences, more than 2.5% of them found once; the top ten carry about 1.2%. The sample consisted of PBMCs. The receptors come from a woman aged 30 to 39 with multiple sclerosis. Both conserved end residues are part of each CDR3. Clone size is not always given. Where it is, it says once, few, many or a class for expanded clones.

V	J	size	CDR3
TRBV7-2	TRBJ2-3	many	CASSFGLNTDTQYF
TRBV13	TRBJ2-1	many	CASSSYSGWNEQFF
TRBV15	TRBJ2-7	many	CATSRDQWSSYEQYF
TRBV18	TRBJ1-5	few	CASSPGNVGQPQHF
TRBV25-1	TRBJ1-1	many	CASSEFETEAFF
TRBV5-5	TRBJ1-3	many	CASSPRRTNEDWGGNTIYF
TRBV7-8	TRBJ2-3	few	CASSSRDTGMDTQYF
TRBV20-1	TRBJ2-3	many	CSARAGDLNTQYF
TRBV5-1	TRBJ2-3	many	CASSLLGLWDTDTQYF
TRBV7-9	TRBJ2-3	many	CASSQRPTDTQYF
TRBV20-1	TRBJ2-1	many	CSATTSANNEQFF
TRBV5-1	TRBJ1-5	many	CASSLVGGNQPQHF
TRBV7-2	TRBJ1-2	many	CASSLRVQGANYGYTF
TRBV10-2	TRBJ2-5	many	CASSVGGRLRLETQYF
TRBV15	TRBJ1-1	many	CATSSPLADGNTEAFF
TRBV18	TRBJ2-1	many	CASSPTRDNEQFF
TRBV11-2	TRBJ1-1	many	CASSLVVQPNTEAFF
TRBV12-3/TRBV12-4	TRBJ1-1	many	CASSEGQDTEAFF
TRBV14	TRBJ2-5	many	CASSRGYQETQYF
TRBV5-5	TRBJ2-7	NA	CASSFRQAYEQYF
TRBV20-1	TRBJ1-5	many	CSAGQANQPQHF
TRBV5-6	TRBJ2-1	many	CASSGTSGYNEQFF
TRBV6-1	TRBJ2-7	many	CASRRAYEQYF
TRBV12-3/TRBV12-4	TRBJ1-1	many	CASTRLGGAGNTEAFF
TRBV6-6	TRBJ2-5	many	CASKRSPGVGSETQYF
TRBV7-8	TRBJ2-4	many	CASSLRSGDAIAKNIQYF
TRBV5-1	TRBJ2-6	many	CASSLVPDGANVLTF
TRBV5-5	TRBJ1-1	many	CASSLASEAFF
TRBV7-7	TRBJ2-3	many	CASSLSPRDAQYF
TRBV20-1	TRBJ2-1	NA	CSARLAGAIYNEQFF
TRBV7-2	TRBJ1-1	few	CASSPGNPGEAFF
TRBV7-2	TRBJ1-1	many	CASTRQGAIVNTEAFF
TRBV2	TRBJ2-7	many	CASSETSGNYEQYF
TRBV20-1	TRBJ1-2	many	CSASLGHGYTF
TRBV20-1	TRBJ2-3	NA	CSAKAGGHSTDTQYF
TRBV5-1	TRBJ1-1	NA	CASAEQGARTEAFF
TRBV5-5	TRBJ2-3	many	CASSPSGNSGADTQYF
TRBV5-1	TRBJ2-2	many	CASSLGLAISGELFF
TRBV19	TRBJ2-1	few	CASSIYGGFDNEQFF
TRBV9	TRBJ2-1	many	CASSVGRKNNEQFF
TRBV6-2/TRBV6-3	TRBJ1-2	NA	CASKLRDTRGYTF
TRBV20-1	TRBJ1-5	many	CSARKSLNQPQHF
TRBV7-2	TRBJ2-1	many	CASSVAASGGYNEQFF
TRBV9	TRBJ2-1	many	CASSVAGGGKYNEQFF
TRBV7-9	TRBJ2-7	many	CASSLGPLGGVFYEQYF
TRBV5-1	TRBJ2-7	many	CASSLGAGYEQYF
TRBV6-6	TRBJ1-3	many	CASSYFSGTGNTIYF
TRBV20-1	TRBJ1-4	many	CSVLEPGQSSPITNEKLFF
TRBV7-6	TRBJ1-1	many	CASSGSFGSNTEAFF
TRBV7-9	TRBJ2-1	NA	CASSLRTSGKTYNEQFF
TRBV20-1	TRBJ2-2	many	CSARGQGSTGELFF
TRBV6-2/TRBV6-3	TRBJ1-1	many	CASSPRGHVNTEAFF
TRBV5-1	TRBJ2-1	many	CASSFLADNEQFF
TRBV12-3/TRBV12-4	TRBJ1-5	many	CASSSRGVLSNQPQHF
TRBV20-1	TRBJ2-2	many	CSAQGQESTGELFF
TRBV20-1	TRBJ1-6	many	CSAGAQNDSPLHF
TRBV5-1	TRBJ2-1	NA	CASSFAQGVVNEQFF